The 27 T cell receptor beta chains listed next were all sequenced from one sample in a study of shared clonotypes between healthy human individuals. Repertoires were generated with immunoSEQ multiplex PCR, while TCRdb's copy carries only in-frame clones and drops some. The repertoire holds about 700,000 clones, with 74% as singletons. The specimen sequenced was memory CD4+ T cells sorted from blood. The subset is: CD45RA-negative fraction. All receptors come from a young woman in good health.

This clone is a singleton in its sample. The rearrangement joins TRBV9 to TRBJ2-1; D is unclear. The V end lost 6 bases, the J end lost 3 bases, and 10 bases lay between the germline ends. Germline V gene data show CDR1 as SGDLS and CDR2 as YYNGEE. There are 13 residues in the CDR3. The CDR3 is CASNTDSYNEQFF. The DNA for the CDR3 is TGTGCCAGCAACACAGATAGCTACAATGAGCAGTTCTTC.

The chain's CDR3 is CASSNRDRGRLNPSGANVLTF. The CDR3 DNA is TGTGCCAGCAGCAACCGGGACAGGGGCCGACTGAACCCCTCTGGGGCCAACGTCCTGACTTTC. The chain combines TRBV21-1 with TRBJ2-6; TRBD1, the table's D call, lacks a check against the DNA. TRBV21-1 is described as a pseudogene. CDR3 length: 21 amino acids.

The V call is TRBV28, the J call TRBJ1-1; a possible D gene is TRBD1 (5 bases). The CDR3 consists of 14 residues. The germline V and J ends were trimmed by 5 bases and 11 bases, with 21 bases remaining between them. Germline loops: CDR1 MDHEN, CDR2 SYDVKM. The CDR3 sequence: CASSRPGPTQEAFF. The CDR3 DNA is TGTGCCAGCAGTAGACCGGGACCGACGCAGGAGGCTTTCTTT.

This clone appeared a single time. This chain's CDR3 is CASSPEAVSGYTF. CDR3 sequence (DNA): TGTGCCAGCAGCCCAGAGGCTGTCTCTGGCTACACCTTC. The chain joins TRBV2 to TRBJ1-2; D is undetermined. Germline V gene lookup returns CDR1 SNHLY and CDR2 FYNNEI. V gave up 6 bases and J gave up 7 bases, with 15 bases separating them. The length of the CDR3 is 13 residues.

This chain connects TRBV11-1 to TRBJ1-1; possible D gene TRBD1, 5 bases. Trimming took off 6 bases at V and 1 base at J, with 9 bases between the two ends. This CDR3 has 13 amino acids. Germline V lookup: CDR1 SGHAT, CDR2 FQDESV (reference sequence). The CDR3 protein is CASRGGKNTEAFF. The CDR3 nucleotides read TGTGCCAGCAGGGGGGGAAAGAACACTGAAGCTTTCTTT.

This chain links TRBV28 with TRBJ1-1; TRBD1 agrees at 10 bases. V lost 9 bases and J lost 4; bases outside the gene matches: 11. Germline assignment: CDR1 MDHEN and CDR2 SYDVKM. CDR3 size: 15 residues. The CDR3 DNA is TGTGCCAGTTCGATGAGGGGACAGGGGAGCACTGAAGCTTTCTTT. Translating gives CASSMRGQGSTEAFF.

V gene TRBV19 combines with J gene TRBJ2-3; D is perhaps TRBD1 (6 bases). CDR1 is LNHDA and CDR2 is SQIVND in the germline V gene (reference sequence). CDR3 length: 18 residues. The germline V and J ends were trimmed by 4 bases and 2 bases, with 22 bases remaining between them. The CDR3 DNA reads TGTGCCAGTAGTACAGCCTACAGGGCGCACCTTGACACAGATACGCAGTATTTT. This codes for CASSTAYRAHLDTDTQYF.

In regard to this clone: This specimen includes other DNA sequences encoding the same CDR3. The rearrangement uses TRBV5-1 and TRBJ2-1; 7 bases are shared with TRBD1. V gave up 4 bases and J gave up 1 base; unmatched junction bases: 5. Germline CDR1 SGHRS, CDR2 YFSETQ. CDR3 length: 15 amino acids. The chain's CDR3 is CASSKDRTSYNEQFF. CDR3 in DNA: TGCGCCAGCAGCAAGGACAGGACTTCCTACAATGAGCAGTTCTTC.

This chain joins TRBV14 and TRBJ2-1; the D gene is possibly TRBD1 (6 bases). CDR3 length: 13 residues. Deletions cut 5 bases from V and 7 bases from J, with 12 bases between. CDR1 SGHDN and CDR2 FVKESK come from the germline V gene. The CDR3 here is CASSGGFRNEQFF. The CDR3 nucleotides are TGTGCCAGCAGCGGGGGCTTTCGGAATGAGCAGTTCTTC.

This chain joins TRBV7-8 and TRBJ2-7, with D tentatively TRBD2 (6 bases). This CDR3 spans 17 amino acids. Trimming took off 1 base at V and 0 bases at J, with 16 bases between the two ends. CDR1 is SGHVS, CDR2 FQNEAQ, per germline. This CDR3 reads CASSLVGGSSNSYEQYF. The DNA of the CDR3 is TGTGCCAGCAGCTTAGTCGGGGGATCCTCTAACTCCTACGAGCAGTACTTC.

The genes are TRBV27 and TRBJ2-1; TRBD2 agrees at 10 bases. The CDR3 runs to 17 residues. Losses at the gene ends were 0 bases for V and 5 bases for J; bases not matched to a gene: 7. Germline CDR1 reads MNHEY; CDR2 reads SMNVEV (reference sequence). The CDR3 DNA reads TGTGCCAGCAGTTTATCATCGGGGACTAGCGTTAACAATGAGCAGTTCTTC. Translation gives CASSLSSGTSVNNEQFF.

This CDR3 is CASRIQEDGTEAFF. CDR3 nucleotides: TGTGCCAGCAGGATCCAGGAGGATGGCACTGAAGCTTTCTTT. The rearrangement uses TRBV9 and TRBJ1-1, with no clear D. V lost 5 bases to trimming and J lost 4 bases, with 15 bases between them. This CDR3 has 14 residues. Germline V gene data show CDR1 as SGDLS and CDR2 as YYNGEE.

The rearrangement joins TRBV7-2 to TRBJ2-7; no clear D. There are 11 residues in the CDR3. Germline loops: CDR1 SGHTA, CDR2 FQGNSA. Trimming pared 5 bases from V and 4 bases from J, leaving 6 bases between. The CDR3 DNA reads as TGTGCCAGCAGCCTATTATACGAGCAGTACTTC. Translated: CASSLLYEQYF.

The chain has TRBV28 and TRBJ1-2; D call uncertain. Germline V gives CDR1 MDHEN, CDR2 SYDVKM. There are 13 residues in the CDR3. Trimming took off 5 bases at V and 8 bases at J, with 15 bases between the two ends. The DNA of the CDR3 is TGTGCCAGCAGTCAGAGGACCGGAGTAGGCTACACCTTC. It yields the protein CASSQRTGVGYTF.

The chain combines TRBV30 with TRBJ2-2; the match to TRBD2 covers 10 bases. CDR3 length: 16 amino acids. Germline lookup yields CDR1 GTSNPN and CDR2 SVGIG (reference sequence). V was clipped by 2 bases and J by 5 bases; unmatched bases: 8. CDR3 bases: TGTGCCTGGAGTCCCCCCCTAGCGGGAGAAACCGGGGAGCTGTTTTTT. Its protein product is CAWSPPLAGETGELFF.

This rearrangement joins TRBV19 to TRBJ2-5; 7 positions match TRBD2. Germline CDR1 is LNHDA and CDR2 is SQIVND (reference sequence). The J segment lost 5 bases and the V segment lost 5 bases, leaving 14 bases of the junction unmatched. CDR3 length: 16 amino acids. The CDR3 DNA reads TGTGCCAGTAGTCCTGACCTCGGGGGAGGGCAGGAGACCCAGTACTTC. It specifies CASSPDLGGGQETQYF.

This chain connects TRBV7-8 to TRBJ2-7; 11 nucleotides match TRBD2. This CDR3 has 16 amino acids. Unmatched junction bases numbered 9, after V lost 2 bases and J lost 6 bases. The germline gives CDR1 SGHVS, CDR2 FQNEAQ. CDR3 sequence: CASSLPPFGTSGEQYF. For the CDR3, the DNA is TGTGCCAGCAGCTTACCCCCGTTCGGGACTAGCGGCGAGCAGTACTTC.

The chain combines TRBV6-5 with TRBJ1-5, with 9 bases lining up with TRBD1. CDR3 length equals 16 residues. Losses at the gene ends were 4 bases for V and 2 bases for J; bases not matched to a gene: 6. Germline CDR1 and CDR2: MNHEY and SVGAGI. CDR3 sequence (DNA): TGTGCCAGCAGTTTTACAGGGGGCGCGGGCAATCAGCCCCAGCATTTT. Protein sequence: CASSFTGGAGNQPQHF.

The CDR3 sequence is CATALQGQRPEKLFF. As DNA, the CDR3 is TGTGCCACCGCACTCCAGGGACAACGTCCTGAAAAACTGTTTTTT. V usage is TRBV2 and J usage is TRBJ1-4; tentative D call: TRBD1 (6 bases). Trimming removed 10 bases at V and 7 bases at J, with 22 bases between. The CDR3 spans 15 residues. Per germline, CDR1 SNHLY and CDR2 FYNNEI.

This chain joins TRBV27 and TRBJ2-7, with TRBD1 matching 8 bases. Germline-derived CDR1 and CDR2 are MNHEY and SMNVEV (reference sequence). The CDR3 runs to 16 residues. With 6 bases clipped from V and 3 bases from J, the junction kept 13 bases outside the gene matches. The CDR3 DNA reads TGTGCCAGCAGAGCCGATTTCCGGGACAGGAACTACGAGCAGTACTTC. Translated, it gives CASRADFRDRNYEQYF.

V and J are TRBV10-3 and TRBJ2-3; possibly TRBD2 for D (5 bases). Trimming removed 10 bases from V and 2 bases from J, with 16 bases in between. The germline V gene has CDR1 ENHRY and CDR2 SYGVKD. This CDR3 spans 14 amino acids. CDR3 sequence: CATLDSAPTDTQYF. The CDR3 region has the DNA TGTGCCACCCTGGACTCAGCGCCCACAGATACGCAGTATTTT.

CDR3 sequence reads: CASSPALVTEAFF. The CDR3 DNA sequence: TGTGCCAGCAGCCCTGCCTTAGTCACTGAAGCTTTCTTT. The gene calls are TRBV11-1 and TRBJ1-1; D not certain. Germline CDR1 reads SGHAT; CDR2 reads FQDESV (reference sequence). The V gene lost 5 bases and the J gene lost 4 bases, with 11 bases spanning the gap. This CDR3 is 13 amino acids long.

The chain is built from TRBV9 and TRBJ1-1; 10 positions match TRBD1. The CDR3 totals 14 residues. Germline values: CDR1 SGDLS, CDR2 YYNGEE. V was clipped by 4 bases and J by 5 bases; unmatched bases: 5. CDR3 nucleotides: TGTGCCAGCAGCAAGGGACAGGGGAGGACTGAAGCTTTCTTT. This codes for CASSKGQGRTEAFF.

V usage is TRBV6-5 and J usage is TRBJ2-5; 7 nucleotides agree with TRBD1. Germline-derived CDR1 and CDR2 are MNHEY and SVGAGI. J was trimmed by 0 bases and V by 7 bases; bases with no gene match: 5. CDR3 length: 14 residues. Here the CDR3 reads CASNPDRNQETQYF. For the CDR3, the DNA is TGTGCCAGCAACCCGGACAGGAACCAAGAGACCCAGTACTTC.

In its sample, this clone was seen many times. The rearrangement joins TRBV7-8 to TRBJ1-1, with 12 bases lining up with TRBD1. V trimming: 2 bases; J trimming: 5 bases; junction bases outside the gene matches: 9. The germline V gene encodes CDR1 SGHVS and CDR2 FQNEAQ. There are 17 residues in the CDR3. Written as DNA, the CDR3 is TGTGCCAGCAGCTTACGGGGACAGGGGGCTATGAGGACTGAAGCTTTCTTT. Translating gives CASSLRGQGAMRTEAFF. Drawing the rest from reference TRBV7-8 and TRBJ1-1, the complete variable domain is GAGVSQSPRYKVAKRGQDVALRCDPISGHVSLFWYQQALGQGPEFLTYFQNEAQLDKSGLPSDRFFAERPEGSVSTLKIQRTQQEDSAVYLCASSLRGQGAMRTEAFFGQGTRLTVV.

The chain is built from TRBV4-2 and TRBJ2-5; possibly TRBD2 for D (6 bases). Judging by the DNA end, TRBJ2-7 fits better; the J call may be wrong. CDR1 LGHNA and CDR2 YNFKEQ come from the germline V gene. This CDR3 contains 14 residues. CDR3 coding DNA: TGTGCCAGCAGCCAAGTCGGCGGGACCTACGAGCAGTACTTC. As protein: CASSQVGGTYEQYF.

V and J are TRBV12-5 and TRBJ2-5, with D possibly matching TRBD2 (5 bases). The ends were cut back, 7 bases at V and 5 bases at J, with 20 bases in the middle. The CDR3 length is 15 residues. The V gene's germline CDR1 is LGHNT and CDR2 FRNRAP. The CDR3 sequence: CASALGHGGRETQYF. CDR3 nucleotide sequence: TGTGCTAGTGCCCTAGGTCATGGAGGAAGGGAGACCCAGTACTTC.